This TCR beta chain is from a study of early T cells in non-severe SARS-CoV-2 infection. Across the whole study: Chains stayed unpaired after sequencing of bulk RNA from unsorted whole blood.

Study-level results: CD4 and private specificities were missed by VDJdb matching, which favored anti-spike CD8 responses.

The CDR3 is made up of 15 amino acids. Germline CDR1 is WSHSY and CDR2 is SAAADI. J was trimmed by 3 bases and V by 8 bases; bases with no gene match: 9. Notes on this clonotype: Its antigen is unidentified.

Individually, cDNA molecules had unique molecular identifiers attached to them. Using its own MiXCR run on the 5' RACE reads, TCRdb lists one record per CDR3 protein. The sample has approximately 120,000 distinct CDR3 sequences, 15% seen once. The rearrangement links TRBV10-2 to TRBJ2-1, with 8 nucleotides matching TRBD2. Sequencing was carried out using whole blood. The TCR originated in an adult who was a healthcare worker with PCR-confirmed SARS-CoV-2 infection or an uninfected control (not recorded which). CDR3 loop: CASLAGLAGYNEQFF. The CDR3 DNA reads as TGCGCCAGCTTAGCGGGGCTAGCGGGCTACAATGAGCAGTTCTTC.